The 27 T cell receptor beta chains in this list originate from one sample, sequenced in a study of CD8+ T cells in alopecia areata. Extraction and reverse transcription of RNA yielded cDNA as the sequencing template. Using immunoSEQ multiplex PCR, the repertoire was profiled, and TCRdb retains in-frame clones only, with some absent. The sample has fewer than 250,000 clones; roughly 57% are singletons. Sequenced material: CD4+ T cells sorted from blood, taken at week 0. Every receptor here comes from a human donor with alopecia areata.

The chain joins TRBV4-3 to TRBJ2-1; the match to TRBD2 covers 15 bases. V dropped 4 bases and J dropped 13; count of bases not matched to a gene: 8. The length of the CDR3 is 15 residues. CDR1 is LGHNA, CDR2 YSLEER, per germline. The DNA for the CDR3 is TGCGCCAGCAGCCCGGGACTAGCGGGAGGTTGGGGACAGTTCTTC. Translation: CASSPGLAGGWGQFF.

This clone was counted between two and nine times. The chain carries TRBV15 and TRBJ2-1; 7 nucleotides agree with TRBD1. Per germline, CDR1 LNHNV and CDR2 YYDKDF (reference sequence). With V trimmed by 6 bases and J by 9 bases, 8 bases remained unmatched. The CDR3 has 13 amino acids. The CDR3 coding sequence is TGTGCCACCAGGACAGGGAGTGTCGGTGAGCAGTTCTTC. It specifies CATRTGSVGEQFF.

The V and J genes are TRBV5-1 and TRBJ2-3, with 7 bases fitting TRBD2. V was pared by 3 bases and J by 0 bases, with 4 bases of the junction left unmatched. Germline V gives CDR1 SGHRS, CDR2 YFSETQ. This CDR3 is 15 amino acids long. CDR3 bases: TGCGCCAGCAGCTCCCTTAGCGGGAGCACAGATACGCAGTATTTT. This codes for CASSSLSGSTDTQYF.

This clone showed up many times. V is TRBV9 and J is TRBJ1-3; a possible D gene is TRBD1 (5 bases). CDR1 and CDR2 from the germline V gene are SGDLS and YYNGEE. The ends were cut back, 0 bases at V and 5 bases at J, with 15 bases in the middle. This CDR3 has 16 amino acids. The DNA of the CDR3 is TGTGCCAGCAGCGTAGGGCCTGGACAATTAAGAAACACCATATATTTT. Translation: CASSVGPGQLRNTIYF. The full variable domain, with the rest looked up from reference TRBV9 and TRBJ1-3, is DSGVTQTPKHLITATGQRVTLRCSPRSGDLSVYWYQQSLDQGLQFLIQYYNGEERAKGNILERFSAQQFPDLHSELNLSSLELGDSALYFCASSVGPGQLRNTIYFGEGSWLTVV.

J is TRBJ2-5 and V is TRBV7-2; D is perhaps TRBD1 (5 bases). The CDR3 spans 15 residues. Germline V gene data show CDR1 as SGHTA and CDR2 as FQGNSA. The V gene lost 1 base and the J gene lost 4 bases, with 13 bases spanning the gap. The CDR3 loop is CASSLDRRKSETQYF. CDR3 coding DNA: TGTGCCAGCAGCTTAGACAGGAGAAAATCAGAGACCCAGTACTTC. Supplemented by reference TRBV7-2 and TRBJ2-5, the full variable domain reads GAGVSQSPSNKVTEKGKDVELRCDPISGHTALYWYRQSLGQGLEFLIYFQGNSAPDKSGLPSDRFSAERTGGSVSTLTIQRTQQEDSAVYLCASSLDRRKSETQYFGPGTRLLVL.

V gene TRBV29-1 combines with J gene TRBJ1-1; D not certain. Trimming shortened V by 4 bases and J by 5 bases, and 8 bases separated the two germline ends. Germline loops: CDR1 SQVTM, CDR2 ANQGSEA. The CDR3 is 11 amino acids. The CDR3, as DNA: TGCAGCGTTGTTCGGGAGACTGAAGCTTTCTTT. It codes for CSVVRETEAFF.

This clone appeared a few times. The rearrangement links TRBV25-1 to TRBJ2-7, with 8 bases aligning to TRBD1. V dropped 5 bases and J dropped 1; count of bases not matched to a gene: 10. CDR1 and CDR2 from the germline V gene are MGHDK and SYGVNS. The CDR3 is made up of 16 amino acids. CDR3 in DNA: TGTGCCAGCAGTCCGGAAGGACAGGGTCGTTCCTACGAGCAGTACTTC. Translation gives CASSPEGQGRSYEQYF.

This clone was seen a handful of times. The chain is built from TRBV2 and TRBJ1-2; no firm D call. Between the trimmed V and J ends, which lost 5 bases and 5 bases, there was a span of 9 bases. CDR1 SNHLY and CDR2 FYNNEI come from the germline V gene. The CDR3 has 12 amino acids. This CDR3 is CASSRTEYGYTF. DNA for the CDR3: TGTGCCAGCAGTAGGACCGAATATGGCTACACCTTC.

The chain is built from TRBV11-2 and TRBJ2-5; no firm D call. The CDR3 is made up of 11 amino acids. V was shortened by 5 bases and J by 5 bases, with 6 bases between the two germline ends. Germline V gene data show CDR1 as SGHAT and CDR2 as FQNNGV. CDR3 amino acids: CASSLRETQYF. The CDR3 DNA is TGTGCCAGCAGCCTGAGGGAGACCCAGTACTTC.

This chain connects TRBV30 to TRBJ1-1, with a possible D match to TRBD1 (5 bases). V gave up 2 bases and J gave up 6 bases, with 16 bases separating them. Germline assignment: CDR1 GTSNPN and CDR2 SVGIG (reference sequence). The CDR3 has 14 amino acids. The CDR3 coding sequence is TGTGCCTGGAGTCCCAGGGCCGGGACGCCTGAAGCTTTCTTT. Protein product: CAWSPRAGTPEAFF.

Points on this clone: The same CDR3 can be traced to other DNA sequences in this sample. The chain links TRBV4-1 to TRBJ1-5; 8 positions agree with TRBD1. V gave up 3 bases and J gave up 3 bases; unmatched junction bases: 4. This CDR3 has 15 residues. Germline values: CDR1 MGHRA, CDR2 YSYEKL. CDR3 nucleotides: TGCGCCAGCAGCCAGACGGACAGGGTCAATCAGCCCCAGCATTTT. Protein product: CASSQTDRVNQPQHF.

CDR3 sequence: CASSDRGLQPQHF. The CDR3 DNA follows: TGTGCCAGCAGTGACAGGGGTCTACAGCCCCAGCATTTT. V is TRBV25-1 and J is TRBJ1-5; D may be TRBD1 (6 bases). Germline V lookup: CDR1 MGHDK, CDR2 SYGVNS. The CDR3 loop spans 13 amino acids. V was trimmed by 3 bases and J by 7 bases, leaving 10 bases between them.

The rearrangement links TRBV5-5 to TRBJ1-5; TRBD1 matches 9 bases. Germline CDR1 reads SGHKS; CDR2 reads YYEKEE (reference sequence). After removal of 1 base from V and 6 bases from J, the junction contained 2 bases not matched to a gene. The CDR3 runs 14 residues. This CDR3 is CASSLNRGLQPQHF. In DNA, the CDR3 is TGTGCCAGCAGCTTGAACAGGGGGCTTCAGCCCCAGCATTTT.

This clone was recorded only once. This chain links TRBV4-2 with TRBJ1-3; TRBD1 might be the D (5 bases). V dropped 0 bases and J dropped 2 bases, with 11 bases sitting between them. Per germline, CDR1 LGHNA and CDR2 YNFKEQ. CDR3 length: 16 residues. Written as DNA, the CDR3 is TGTGCCAGCAGCCAAGAATTTGGCAGGGCTGGAAACACCATATATTTT. This gives the protein CASSQEFGRAGNTIYF.

V is TRBV10-3 and J is TRBJ2-1; D perhaps matches TRBD2 (7 bases). The CDR3 extends over 12 amino acids. Per the germline V gene, CDR1 is ENHRY and CDR2 is SYGVKD. The V end was cut by 9 bases, the J end by 7 bases, with 13 bases between. The CDR3: CAMAGAANEQFF. CDR3 in DNA: TGTGCCATGGCGGGGGCCGCGAATGAGCAGTTCTTC.

This clone was seen a few times. The J gene is TRBJ2-3, the V gene TRBV5-1; D gene unclear. CDR1 SGHRS and CDR2 YFSETQ come from the germline V gene. CDR3 size: 13 residues. V was shortened by 3 bases and J by 2 bases, with 7 bases between the two germline ends. This CDR3 reads CASSYQITDTQYF. The CDR3 DNA follows: TGCGCCAGCAGCTATCAGATCACAGATACGCAGTATTTT.

The J gene is TRBJ1-5, the V gene TRBV5-1; no clear D. The CDR3 totals 11 residues. CDR1 and CDR2 (germline): SGHRS, YFSETQ. V was shortened by 5 bases and J by 3 bases, with 3 bases between the two germline ends. The CDR3 DNA sequence: TGCGCCAGCAGGACCAATCAGCCCCAGCATTTT. This encodes CASRTNQPQHF.

This rearrangement joins TRBV18 to TRBJ1-1, with D possibly being TRBD1 (6 bases). CDR1 and CDR2 from the germline V gene are KGHSH and LQKENI. This CDR3 is built from 15 residues. V lost 0 bases, J lost 1 base, and 9 bases lay in between. The CDR3 coding sequence is TGTGCCAGCTCACCACCCGGGACACAGAACACTGAAGCTTTCTTT. Residues: CASSPPGTQNTEAFF.

The rearrangement joins TRBV7-2 to TRBJ2-1; 11 nucleotides line up with TRBD2. V lost 3 bases to trimming and J lost 5 bases; unmatched junction nucleotides: 3. Germline CDR1 and CDR2: SGHTA and FQGNSA. The CDR3 has 15 residues. The CDR3 spells CASSLVTSGDNEQFF. The CDR3, as DNA: TGTGCCAGCAGCTTGGTGACTAGCGGGGACAATGAGCAGTTCTTC.

This rearrangement joins TRBV18 to TRBJ1-2, with D maybe TRBD1 (6 bases). The ends were cut back, 6 bases at V and 6 bases at J, with 26 bases in the middle. The CDR3 is 17 amino acids. From germline, CDR1 is KGHSH and CDR2 LQKENI. CDR3 in DNA: TGTGCCAGCTCCCCGAGCGTAATCGGGGGGGCAGAGAATGGCTACACCTTC. As protein: CASSPSVIGGAENGYTF.

The chain recombines TRBV30 with TRBJ2-1, with D possibly TRBD2 on 5 matching bases. V was trimmed by 1 base and J by 7 bases, leaving 8 bases between them. The germline CDR1 and CDR2 sequences are GTSNPN and SVGIG (reference sequence). The CDR3 extends over 12 amino acids. This chain's CDR3 is CAWSGGNNEQFF. CDR3 DNA: TGTGCCTGGAGTGGAGGGAATAATGAGCAGTTCTTC. Supplemented by reference TRBV30 and TRBJ2-1, the full variable domain reads SQTIHQWPATLVQPVGSPLSLECTVEGTSNPNLYWYRQAAGRGLQLLFYSVGIGQISSEVPQNLSASRPQDRQFILSSKKLLLSDSGFYLCAWSGGNNEQFFGPGTRLTVL.

A single count supports this clone. The CDR3 reads CASSQESQGMNTEAFF. CDR3 DNA sequence: TGTGCCAGCAGCCAAGAAAGCCAGGGGATGAACACTGAAGCTTTCTTT. This rearrangement joins TRBV14 to TRBJ1-1; TRBD1 might be the D (6 bases). CDR3 length: 16 amino acids. Germline CDR1 SGHDN, CDR2 FVKESK. Between the trimmed V and J ends, which lost 0 bases and 0 bases, there was a span of 11 bases.

This clone appeared a few times. J is TRBJ2-3 and V is TRBV9; tentative D call: TRBD1 (5 bases). Germline assignment: CDR1 SGDLS and CDR2 YYNGEE. Trimming removed 2 bases from V and 2 bases from J, with 9 bases in between. CDR3 size: 14 residues. Here the CDR3 reads CASSVSGLTDTQYF. The CDR3, as DNA: TGTGCCAGCAGCGTTTCAGGGCTCACAGATACGCAGTATTTT. The full variable domain, in which reference TRBV9 and TRBJ2-3 provide the parts outside the CDR3, is DSGVTQTPKHLITATGQRVTLRCSPRSGDLSVYWYQQSLDQGLQFLIQYYNGEERAKGNILERFSAQQFPDLHSELNLSSLELGDSALYFCASSVSGLTDTQYFGPGTRLTVL.

This chain uses TRBV29-1 with TRBJ2-3; the match to TRBD2 covers 7 bases. The CDR3 spans 12 residues. Germline lookup yields CDR1 SQVTM and CDR2 ANQGSEA. Losses at the gene ends were 5 bases for V and 3 bases for J; bases not matched to a gene: 2. CDR3 sequence (DNA): TGCAGCGTTAACGGGGGGACAGATACGCAGTATTTT. Translating it yields CSVNGGTDTQYF.

This clone was observed a few times. CDR3 DNA: TGTGCCAGCAGTTTATCAGGCACCTACTCCTACGAGCAGTACTTC. The encoded protein is CASSLSGTYSYEQYF. The chain recombines TRBV27 with TRBJ2-7, with D unresolved. Germline lookup yields CDR1 MNHEY and CDR2 SMNVEV (reference sequence). Trimming pared 0 bases from V and 0 bases from J, leaving 9 bases between. CDR3 length: 15 amino acids.

J is TRBJ2-2 and V is TRBV1; TRBD1, the table's D call, lacks a check against the DNA. TRBV1 is annotated as a pseudogene. The CDR3 contains 17 residues. The CDR3 reads CTSSQDKQGANTGELFF. The CDR3 bases are TGCACCAGCAGCCAAGATAAGCAGGGGGCGAACACCGGGGAGCTGTTTTTT.

This clone was detected only a few times. The chain joins TRBV5-1 to TRBJ1-6; the D is unclear. Germline V lookup: CDR1 SGHRS, CDR2 YFSETQ. V lost 5 bases and J 7 bases, leaving 16 bases between the germline ends. The CDR3 consists of 15 residues. Here the CDR3 reads CASSSEAGWNSPLHF. The DNA for the CDR3 is TGCGCCAGCAGTTCTGAGGCGGGGTGGAATTCACCCCTCCACTTT.